This record looks at one T cell receptor (beta chain) sequence and its context. Data came from immunoSEQ multiplex PCR; TCRdb stores just in-frame clones and leaves some out. The sample shows approximately 93,000 clones, 85% to 95% of them seen only once. This specimen belongs to a study of technical replicates of blood from several donors. Trimming at V came to 5 bases and at J to 6 bases, leaving 10 bases not matched to a gene. This CDR3 has 15 amino acids. Looked up from germline, CDR1 is MNHEY and CDR2 is SVGAGI. Sequencing was done on a sample of T cells isolated from PBMCs. The clonotype originates from a human donor in good health. The chain recombines TRBV6-5 with TRBJ1-1, with 9 bases lining up with TRBD1. The CDR3 region has the DNA TGTGCCAGCAGTCGAAACGGACAGGGGTTAGCTGAAGCTTTCTTT. It encodes CASSRNGQGLAEAFF.